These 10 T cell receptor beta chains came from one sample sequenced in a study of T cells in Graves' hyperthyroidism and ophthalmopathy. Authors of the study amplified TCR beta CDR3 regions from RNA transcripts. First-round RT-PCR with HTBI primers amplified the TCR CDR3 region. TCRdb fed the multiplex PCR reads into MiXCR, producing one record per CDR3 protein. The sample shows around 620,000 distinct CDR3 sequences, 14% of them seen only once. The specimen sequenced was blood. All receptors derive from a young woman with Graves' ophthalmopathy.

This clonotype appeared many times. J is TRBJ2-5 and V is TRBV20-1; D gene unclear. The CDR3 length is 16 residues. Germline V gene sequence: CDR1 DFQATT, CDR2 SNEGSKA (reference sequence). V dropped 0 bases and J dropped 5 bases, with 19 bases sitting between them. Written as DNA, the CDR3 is TGCAGTGCTAGAGATCAACCGACCGATCCCAAGGAGACCCAGTACTTC. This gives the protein CSARDQPTDPKETQYF.

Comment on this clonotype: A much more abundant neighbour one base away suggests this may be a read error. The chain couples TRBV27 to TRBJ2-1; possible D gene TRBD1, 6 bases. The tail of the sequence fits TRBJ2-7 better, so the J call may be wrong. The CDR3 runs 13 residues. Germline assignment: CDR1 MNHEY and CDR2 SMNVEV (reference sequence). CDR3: CASSWGEGDEQYF. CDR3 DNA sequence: TGTGCCAGCAGTTGGGGAGAGGGGGATGAGCAGTACTTC.

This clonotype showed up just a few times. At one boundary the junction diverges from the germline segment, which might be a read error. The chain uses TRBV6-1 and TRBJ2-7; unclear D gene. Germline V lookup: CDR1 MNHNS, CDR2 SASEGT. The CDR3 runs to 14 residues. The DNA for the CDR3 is TGTGCCGGCAGCCCGACCGGTCCCCCCTACGAGCAGTACTTC. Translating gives CAGSPTGPPYEQYF.

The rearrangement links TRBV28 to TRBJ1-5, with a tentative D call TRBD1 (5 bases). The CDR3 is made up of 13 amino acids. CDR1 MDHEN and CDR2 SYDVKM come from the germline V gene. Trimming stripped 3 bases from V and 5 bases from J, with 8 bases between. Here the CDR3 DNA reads TGTGCCAGCAGTTTTATGGGGCATCAGCCCCAGCATTTT. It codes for CASSFMGHQPQHF.

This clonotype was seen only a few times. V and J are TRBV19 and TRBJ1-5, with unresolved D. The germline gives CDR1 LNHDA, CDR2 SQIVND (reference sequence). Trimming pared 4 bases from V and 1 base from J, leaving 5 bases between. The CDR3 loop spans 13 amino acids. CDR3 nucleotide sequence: TGTGCCAGTAGTACGGGGAGCAATCAGCCCCAGCATTTT. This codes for CASSTGSNQPQHF.

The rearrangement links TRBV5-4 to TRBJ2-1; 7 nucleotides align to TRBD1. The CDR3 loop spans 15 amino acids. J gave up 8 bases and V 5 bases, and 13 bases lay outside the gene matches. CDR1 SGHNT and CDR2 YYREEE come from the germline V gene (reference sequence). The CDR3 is CASSPGTAQNDEQFF. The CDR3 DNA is TGTGCCAGCAGTCCCGGGACAGCCCAGAACGATGAGCAGTTCTTC. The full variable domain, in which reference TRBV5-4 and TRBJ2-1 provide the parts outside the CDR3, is ETGVTQSPTHLIKTRGQQVTLRCSSQSGHNTVSWYQQALGQGPQFIFQYYREEENGRGNFPPRFSGLQFPNYSSELNVNALELDDSALYLCASSPGTAQNDEQFFGPGTRLTVL.

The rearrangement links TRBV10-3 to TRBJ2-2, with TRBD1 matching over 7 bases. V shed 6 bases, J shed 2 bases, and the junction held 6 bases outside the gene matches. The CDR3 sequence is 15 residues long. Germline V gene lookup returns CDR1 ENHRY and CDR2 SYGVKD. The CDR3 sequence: CAIRVQGINTGELFF. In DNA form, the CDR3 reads TGTGCCATCAGAGTACAGGGGATTAACACCGGGGAGCTGTTTTTT.

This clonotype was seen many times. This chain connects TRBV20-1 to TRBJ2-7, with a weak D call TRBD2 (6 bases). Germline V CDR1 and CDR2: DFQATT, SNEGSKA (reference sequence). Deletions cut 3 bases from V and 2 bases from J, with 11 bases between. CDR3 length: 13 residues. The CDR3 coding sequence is TGCAGTGCTAGGTACGGGGGACCCTACGAGCAGTACTTC. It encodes CSARYGGPYEQYF.

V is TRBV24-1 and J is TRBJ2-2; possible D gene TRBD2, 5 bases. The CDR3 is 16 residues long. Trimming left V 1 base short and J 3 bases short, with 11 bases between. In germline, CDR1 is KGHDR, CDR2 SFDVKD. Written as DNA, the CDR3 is TGTGCCACCAGTGATTTAAAAGGGCGGGACACCGGGGAGCTGTTTTTT. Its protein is CATSDLKGRDTGELFF.

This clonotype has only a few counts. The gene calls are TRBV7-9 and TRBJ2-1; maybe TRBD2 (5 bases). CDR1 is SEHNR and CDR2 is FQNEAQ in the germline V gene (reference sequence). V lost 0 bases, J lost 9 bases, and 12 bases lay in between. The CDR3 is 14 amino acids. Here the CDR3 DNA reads TGTGCCAGCAGCTTAGCGCTCTCTAGCACTGAGCAGTTCTTC. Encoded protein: CASSLALSSTEQFF.